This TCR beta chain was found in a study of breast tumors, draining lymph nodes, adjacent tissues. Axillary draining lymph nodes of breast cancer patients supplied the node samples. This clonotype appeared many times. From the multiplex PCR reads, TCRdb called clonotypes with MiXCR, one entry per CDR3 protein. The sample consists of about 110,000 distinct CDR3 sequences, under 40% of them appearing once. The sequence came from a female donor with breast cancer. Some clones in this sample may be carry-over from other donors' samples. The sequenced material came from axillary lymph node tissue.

The CDR3 region is CASSPLAGVVNEQFF. CDR3 bases: TGCGCCAGCAGCCCCCTCGCGGGAGTGGTAAATGAGCAGTTCTTC. The chain is built from TRBV5-1 and TRBJ2-1; 7 nucleotides line up with TRBD2. Germline CDR1 SGHRS, CDR2 YFSETQ. V lost 4 bases and J lost 7; bases outside the gene matches: 11. This CDR3 comprises 15 residues.